One and the same sample provided the 17 T cell receptor beta chains below, sequenced in a study of blood T cell repertoires in COVID-19. Measured with immunoSEQ multiplex PCR; TCRdb has only the in-frame clones, and not every one. The sample holds about 320,000 clones, 75% to 90% seen once. Sequenced: PBMCs or T cells enriched from blood (not recorded which). Receptors originate from a man aged 25-45 years who had recovered from COVID-19.

This chain connects TRBV12-3 or TRBV12-4 to TRBJ1-2; D possibly corresponds to TRBD1 (6 bases). CDR3 length: 13 amino acids. Trimming shortened V by 6 bases and J by 8 bases, and 16 bases separated the two germline ends. This CDR3 reads CASSATGIGGYTF. The CDR3 region has the DNA TGTGCCAGCAGCGCTACAGGGATTGGGGGCTACACCTTC.

The chain employs TRBV10-3 and TRBJ1-2, with D perhaps matching TRBD1 (5 bases). The germline gives CDR1 ENHRY, CDR2 SYGVKD. The V end lost 7 bases, the J end lost 3 bases, and 9 bases lay between the germline ends. The CDR3 has 12 amino acids. The CDR3 nucleotides are TGTGCCATCAAGGGGATTCACTATGGCTACACCTTC. Residues: CAIKGIHYGYTF.

This clone was observed once. CDR3 bases: TGCAGCGTTGTCTTACATGCAGGCTGGCGAAGCTCCTACGAGCAGTACTTC. Protein product: CSVVLHAGWRSSYEQYF. The V call is TRBV29-1, the J call TRBJ2-7, with D unresolved. This CDR3 comprises 17 residues. The V gene's germline CDR1 is SQVTM and CDR2 ANQGSEA. Trimming took 4 bases from V and 0 from J, leaving 22 bases between them.

The chain uses TRBV28 and TRBJ1-2, with 8 bases matching TRBD1. Germline lookup yields CDR1 MDHEN and CDR2 SYDVKM. The CDR3 spans 15 residues. V gave up 2 bases and J gave up 8 bases; unmatched junction bases: 10. The chain's CDR3 is CASSLEYGQGYGYTF. The CDR3 DNA follows: TGTGCCAGCAGTTTAGAATACGGACAGGGCTACGGCTACACCTTC.

V gene TRBV9 combines with J gene TRBJ2-7, with TRBD1 matching 7 bases. Germline loops: CDR1 SGDLS, CDR2 YYNGEE. The CDR3 totals 16 residues. J lost 5 bases, V lost 4 bases, and 15 bases had no gene match. The DNA for the CDR3 is TGTGCCAGCAGCCCAAACCCGACAGGGCTTAACGACGAGCAGTACTTC. This codes for CASSPNPTGLNDEQYF.

J is TRBJ2-7 and V is TRBV16, with 12 bases fitting TRBD1. The CDR3 spans 15 residues. After removal of 7 bases from V and 4 bases from J, the junction contained 8 bases not matched to a gene. From germline, CDR1 is KGHSY and CDR2 FQNENV. CDR3 sequence: CASTPRDRGRYEQYF. CDR3 nucleotide sequence: TGTGCCAGCACCCCCCGGGACAGGGGGCGTTACGAGCAGTACTTC.

V usage is TRBV30 and J usage is TRBJ1-3; D ambiguous. Germline V gene lookup returns CDR1 GTSNPN and CDR2 SVGIG (reference sequence). CDR3 length: 14 residues. The germline V and J ends were trimmed by 0 bases and 0 bases, with 6 bases remaining between them. In DNA form, the CDR3 reads TGTGCCTGGAGTGTCTCAGTCTCTGGAAACACCATATATTTT. Protein sequence: CAWSVSVSGNTIYF.

This clone was observed a single time. The genes are TRBV19 and TRBJ2-3; TRBD2 matches at 7 bases. Germline V gene sequence: CDR1 LNHDA, CDR2 SQIVND (reference sequence). The CDR3 loop spans 15 amino acids. V dropped 4 bases and J dropped 2; count of bases not matched to a gene: 6. CDR3 sequence reads: CASSTQSGTTDTQYF. The CDR3 DNA sequence: TGTGCCAGTAGTACCCAAAGCGGGACCACAGATACGCAGTATTTT.

The gene calls are TRBV5-1 and TRBJ1-4; tentatively, D is TRBD1 (6 bases). Trimming pared 4 bases from V and 7 bases from J, leaving 32 bases between. The CDR3 runs 20 residues. Germline CDR1 SGHRS, CDR2 YFSETQ. CDR3 sequence: CASSHFFLGDTRRRGEKLFF. The CDR3 DNA is TGCGCCAGCAGCCACTTCTTCCTGGGGGACACTCGGCGAAGGGGTGAAAAACTGTTTTTT.

V and J are TRBV5-1 and TRBJ2-3; D may be TRBD1 (5 bases). V lost 1 base and J 1 base, leaving 7 bases between the germline ends. This CDR3 comprises 14 residues. From germline, CDR1 is SGHRS and CDR2 YFSETQ. This CDR3 reads CASSLQGRTDTQYF. The CDR3 DNA reads TGCGCCAGCAGCTTGCAGGGTCGCACAGATACGCAGTATTTT.

The rearrangement joins TRBV3-1 (or the pseudogene TRBV3-2) to TRBJ2-5, with 9 bases aligning to TRBD2. With 6 bases clipped from V and 4 bases from J, the junction kept 9 bases outside the gene matches. The CDR3 covers 15 residues. Germline values: CDR1 LGHDT, CDR2 YNNKEL (reference sequence). This CDR3 is CASSQAGGPTETQYF. CDR3 bases: TGTGCCAGCAGTCAGGCGGGGGGGCCGACAGAGACCCAGTACTTC.

Only a few counts were recorded for this clone. The J gene is TRBJ1-4, the V gene TRBV29-1; 9 nucleotides align to TRBD1. The CDR3 is 18 amino acids. J gave up 6 bases and V 6 bases, and 20 bases lay outside the gene matches. The germline gives CDR1 SQVTM, CDR2 ANQGSEA. CDR3 sequence (DNA): TGCAGCGTCCGACGACCCATCACCCAGACAGGGGGTGATGAAAAACTGTTTTTT. This sequence encodes CSVRRPITQTGGDEKLFF.

This clone came up a few times. The CDR3, as DNA: TGTGCCAGCAGTTCCCAGGGGCAAGCTTTCTTT. This encodes CASSSQGQAFF. The gene calls are TRBV28 and TRBJ1-1, with D maybe TRBD1 (6 bases). This CDR3 has 11 amino acids. The V gene's germline CDR1 is MDHEN and CDR2 SYDVKM. The V end was cut by 4 bases, the J end by 9 bases, with 9 bases between.

This chain connects TRBV18 to TRBJ2-1; TRBD1 agrees at 9 bases. V lost 2 bases to trimming and J lost 6 bases; unmatched junction nucleotides: 8. The CDR3 covers 16 residues. Germline CDR1 and CDR2: KGHSH and LQKENI. CDR3 protein: CASSPSRTGVGNEQFF. CDR3 sequence (DNA): TGTGCCAGCTCACCATCCCGGACAGGGGTGGGCAATGAGCAGTTCTTC. Looking up the rest from reference TRBV18 and TRBJ2-1 gives the full variable domain: NAGVMQNPRHLVRRRGQEARLRCSPMKGHSHVYWYRQLPEEGLKFMVYLQKENIIDESGMPKERFSAEFPKEGPSILRIQQVVRGDSAAYFCASSPSRTGVGNEQFFGPGTRLTVL.

The sample holds one count of this clone. The chain recombines TRBV5-1 with TRBJ1-1; 8 nucleotides align to TRBD1. The CDR3 has 13 amino acids. The junction had 5 bases not matched to a gene; V was cut back by 3 bases and J by 7 bases. Looked up from germline, CDR1 is SGHRS and CDR2 is YFSETQ. Here the CDR3 DNA reads TGCGCCAGCAGCTCTCGACAGGGGCTTGAAGCTTTCTTT. Translation: CASSSRQGLEAFF.

In DNA form, the CDR3 reads TGTGCCAGCAGTTACTCCTGGACAGGGTCCGGGGGCTACACCTTC. Its translation is CASSYSWTGSGGYTF. This chain joins TRBV6-5 and TRBJ1-2; 8 nucleotides agree with TRBD1. Germline loops: CDR1 MNHEY, CDR2 SVGAGI. The CDR3 covers 15 residues. Trimming took 0 bases from V and 8 from J; bases not matched to a gene: 8.

The genes are TRBV5-4 and TRBJ2-5; a weak D match, TRBD1 (6 bases). The CDR3 has 14 residues. V shed 4 bases and J shed 5 bases, with 15 bases lying between them. CDR1 is SGHNT and CDR2 is YYREEE in the germline V gene (reference sequence). The CDR3 DNA is TGTGCCAGCAGCCCGAGGACAGCCCTGGAGACCCAGTACTTC. Its protein product is CASSPRTALETQYF.